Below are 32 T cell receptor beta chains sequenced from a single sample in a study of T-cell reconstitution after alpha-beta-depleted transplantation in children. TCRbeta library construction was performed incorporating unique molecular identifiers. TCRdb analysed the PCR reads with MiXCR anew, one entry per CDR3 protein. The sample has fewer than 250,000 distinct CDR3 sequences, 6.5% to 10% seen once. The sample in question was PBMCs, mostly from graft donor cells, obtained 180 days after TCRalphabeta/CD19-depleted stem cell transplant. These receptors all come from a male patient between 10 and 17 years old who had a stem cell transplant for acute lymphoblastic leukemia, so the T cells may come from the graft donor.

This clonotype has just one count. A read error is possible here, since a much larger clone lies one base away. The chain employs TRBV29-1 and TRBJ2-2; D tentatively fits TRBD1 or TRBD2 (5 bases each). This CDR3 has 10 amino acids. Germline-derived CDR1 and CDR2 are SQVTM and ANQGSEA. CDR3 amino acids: CSVESGDLFF. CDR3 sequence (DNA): TGCAGCGTTGAATCCGGGGACCTGTTTTTT.

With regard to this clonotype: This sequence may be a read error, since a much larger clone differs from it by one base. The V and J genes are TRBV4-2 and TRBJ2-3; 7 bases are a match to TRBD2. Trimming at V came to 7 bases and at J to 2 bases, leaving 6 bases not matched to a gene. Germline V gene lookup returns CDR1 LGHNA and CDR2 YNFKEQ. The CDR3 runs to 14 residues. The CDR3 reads CASTRGTNTDTQYF. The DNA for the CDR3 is TGTGCCAGCACCCGGGGGACTAACACAGATACGCAGTATTTT.

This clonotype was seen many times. Written as DNA, the CDR3 is TGCGCCAGCAGCGCTAGGCCCCGTCGACTAGCGGCCTACAATGAGCAGTTCTTC. It specifies CASSARPRRLAAYNEQFF. The genes are TRBV4-1 and TRBJ2-1, with 9 bases matching TRBD2. Unmatched junction bases numbered 13, after V lost 5 bases and J lost 2 bases. The CDR3 is 18 residues long. Germline loops: CDR1 MGHRA, CDR2 YSYEKL.

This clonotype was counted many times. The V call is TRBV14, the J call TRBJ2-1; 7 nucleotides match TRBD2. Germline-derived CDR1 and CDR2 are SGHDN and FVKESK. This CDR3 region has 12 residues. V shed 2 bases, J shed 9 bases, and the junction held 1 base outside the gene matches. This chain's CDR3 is CASSQWEGEQFF. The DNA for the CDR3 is TGTGCCAGCAGCCAATGGGAGGGTGAGCAGTTCTTC.

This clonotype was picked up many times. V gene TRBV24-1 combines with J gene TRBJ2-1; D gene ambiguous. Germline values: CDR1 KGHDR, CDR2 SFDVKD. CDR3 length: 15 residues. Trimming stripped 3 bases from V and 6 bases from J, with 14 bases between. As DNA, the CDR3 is TGTGCCACCAGTGATAGGGTGGTATCGGTCAATGAGCAGTTCTTC. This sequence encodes CATSDRVVSVNEQFF.

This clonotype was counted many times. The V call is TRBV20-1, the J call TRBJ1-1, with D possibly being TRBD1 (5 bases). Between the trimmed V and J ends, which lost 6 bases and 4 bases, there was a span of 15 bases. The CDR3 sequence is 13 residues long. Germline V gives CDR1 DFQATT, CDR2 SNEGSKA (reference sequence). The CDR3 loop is CSAQGGVGTEAFF. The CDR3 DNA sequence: TGCAGTGCCCAGGGCGGCGTGGGCACTGAAGCTTTCTTT.

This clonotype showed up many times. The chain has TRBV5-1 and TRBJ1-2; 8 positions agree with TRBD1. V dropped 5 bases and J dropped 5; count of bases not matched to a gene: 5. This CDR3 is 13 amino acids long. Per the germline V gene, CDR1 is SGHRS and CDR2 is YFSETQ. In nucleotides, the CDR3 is TGCGCCAGCAGTATGGACAGGGCTTATGGCTACACCTTC. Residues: CASSMDRAYGYTF.

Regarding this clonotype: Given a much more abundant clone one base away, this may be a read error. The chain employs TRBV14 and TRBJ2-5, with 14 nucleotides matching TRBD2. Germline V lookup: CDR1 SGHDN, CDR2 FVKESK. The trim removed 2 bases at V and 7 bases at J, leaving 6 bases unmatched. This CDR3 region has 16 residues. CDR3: CASSQSSGTSGGTQYF. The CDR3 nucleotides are TGTGCCAGCAGCCAATCCTCCGGGACTAGCGGGGGGACCCAGTACTTC.

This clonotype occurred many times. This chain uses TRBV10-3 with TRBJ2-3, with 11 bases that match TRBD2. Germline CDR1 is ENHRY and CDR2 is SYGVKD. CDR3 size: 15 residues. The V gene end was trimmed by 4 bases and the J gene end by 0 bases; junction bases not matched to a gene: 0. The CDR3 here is CAISGLAGSTDTQYF. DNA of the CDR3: TGTGCCATCAGTGGACTAGCGGGAAGCACAGATACGCAGTATTTT.

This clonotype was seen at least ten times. Written as DNA, the CDR3 is TGTGCCAGCAGTTACTCCCCGGGGTATTTGGGTTCAGCCTACGAGCAGTACTTC. Translation gives CASSYSPGYLGSAYEQYF. The J gene is TRBJ2-7, the V gene TRBV6-2 or TRBV6-3, with a weak D call TRBD2 (5 bases). V lost 0 bases and J lost 2, with 20 bases in between. Per the germline V gene, CDR1 is MNHEY and CDR2 is SVGEGT. The CDR3 runs to 18 residues.

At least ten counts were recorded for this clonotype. The DNA for the CDR3 is TGTGCCAGCTCCCCAGAGGCGAATCAGCCCCAGCATTTT. Translating it yields CASSPEANQPQHF. This rearrangement joins TRBV18 to TRBJ1-5; D gene uncertain. The germline V and J ends were trimmed by 6 bases and 4 bases, with 10 bases remaining between them. The CDR3 runs 13 residues. Germline V CDR1 and CDR2: KGHSH, LQKENI.

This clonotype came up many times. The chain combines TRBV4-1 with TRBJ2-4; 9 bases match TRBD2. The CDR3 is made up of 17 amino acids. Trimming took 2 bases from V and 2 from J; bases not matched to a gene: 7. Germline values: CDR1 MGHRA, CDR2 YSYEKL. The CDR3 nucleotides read TGCGCCAGCAGCCAACTCCTAGCGGGAAGGACCAAAAACATTCAGTACTTC. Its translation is CASSQLLAGRTKNIQYF.

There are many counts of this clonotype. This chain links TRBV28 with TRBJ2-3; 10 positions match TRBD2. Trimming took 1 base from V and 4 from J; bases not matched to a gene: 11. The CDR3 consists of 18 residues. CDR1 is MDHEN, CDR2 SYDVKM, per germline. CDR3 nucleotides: TGTGCCAGCAGTTTATTCGCCCTAGCGGGAGCACCGGCAGATACGCAGTATTTT. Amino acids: CASSLFALAGAPADTQYF.

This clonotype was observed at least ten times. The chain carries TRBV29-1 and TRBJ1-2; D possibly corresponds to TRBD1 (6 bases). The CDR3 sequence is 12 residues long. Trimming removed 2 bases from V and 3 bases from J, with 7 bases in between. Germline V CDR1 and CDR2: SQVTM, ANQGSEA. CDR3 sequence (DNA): TGCAGCGTTGAAAGGACAGACTATGGCTACACCTTC. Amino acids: CSVERTDYGYTF.

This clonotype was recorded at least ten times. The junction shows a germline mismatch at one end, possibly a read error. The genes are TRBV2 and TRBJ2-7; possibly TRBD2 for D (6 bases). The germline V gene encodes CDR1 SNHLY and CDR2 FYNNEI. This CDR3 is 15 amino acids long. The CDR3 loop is CASSPRGISSYEQHF. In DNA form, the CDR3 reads TGTGCCAGCAGTCCCCGGGGGATTAGCTCCTACGAGCAGCACTTC.

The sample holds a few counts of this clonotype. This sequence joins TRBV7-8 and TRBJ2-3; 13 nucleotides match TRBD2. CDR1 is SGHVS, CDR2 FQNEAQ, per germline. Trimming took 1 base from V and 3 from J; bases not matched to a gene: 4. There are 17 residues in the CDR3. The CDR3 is CASSLGWTSGRTDTQYF. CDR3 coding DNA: TGTGCCAGCAGCTTAGGTTGGACTAGCGGGAGAACAGATACGCAGTATTTT.

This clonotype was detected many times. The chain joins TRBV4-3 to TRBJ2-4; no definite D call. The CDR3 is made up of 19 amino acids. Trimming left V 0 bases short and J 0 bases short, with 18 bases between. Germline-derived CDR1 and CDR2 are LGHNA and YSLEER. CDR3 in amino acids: CASSQDSPHRLLAKNIQYF. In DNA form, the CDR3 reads TGCGCCAGCAGCCAAGATTCCCCCCACCGTTTACTAGCCAAAAACATTCAGTACTTC.

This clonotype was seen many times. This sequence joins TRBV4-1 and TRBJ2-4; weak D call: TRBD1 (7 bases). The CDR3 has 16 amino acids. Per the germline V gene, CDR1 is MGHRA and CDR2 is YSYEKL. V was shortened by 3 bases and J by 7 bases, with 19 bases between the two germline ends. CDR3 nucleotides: TGCGCCAGCAGCCATCAATCAGGGGGGCGAGGGAACATTCAGTACTTC. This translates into CASSHQSGGRGNIQYF.

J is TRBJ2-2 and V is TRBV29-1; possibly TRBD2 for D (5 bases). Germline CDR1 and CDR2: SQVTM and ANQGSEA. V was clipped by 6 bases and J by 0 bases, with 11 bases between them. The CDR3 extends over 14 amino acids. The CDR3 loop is CSVATSPNTGELFF. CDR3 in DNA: TGCAGCGTGGCCACTAGTCCGAACACCGGGGAGCTGTTTTTT.

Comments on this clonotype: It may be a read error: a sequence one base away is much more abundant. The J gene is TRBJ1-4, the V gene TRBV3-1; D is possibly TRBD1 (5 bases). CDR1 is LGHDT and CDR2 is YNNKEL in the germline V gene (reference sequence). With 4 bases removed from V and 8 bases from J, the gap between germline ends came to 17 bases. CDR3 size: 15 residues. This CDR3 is CASSRPCGGWEKLFF. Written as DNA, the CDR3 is TGTGCCAGCAGCCGTCCGTGCGGGGGTTGGGAAAAACTGTTTTTT.

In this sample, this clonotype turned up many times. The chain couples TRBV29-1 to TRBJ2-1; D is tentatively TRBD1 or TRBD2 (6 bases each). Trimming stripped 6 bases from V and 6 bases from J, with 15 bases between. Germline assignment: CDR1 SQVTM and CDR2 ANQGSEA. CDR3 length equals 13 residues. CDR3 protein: CSVEGVEVNEQFF. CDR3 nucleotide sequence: TGCAGCGTGGAGGGGGTTGAGGTCAATGAGCAGTTCTTC.

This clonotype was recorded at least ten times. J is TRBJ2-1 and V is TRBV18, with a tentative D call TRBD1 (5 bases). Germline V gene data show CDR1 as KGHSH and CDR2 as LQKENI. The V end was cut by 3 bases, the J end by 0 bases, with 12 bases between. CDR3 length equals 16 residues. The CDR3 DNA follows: TGTGCCAGCTCACCCATGAGACAGAGCTCCTACAATGAGCAGTTCTTC. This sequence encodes CASSPMRQSSYNEQFF.

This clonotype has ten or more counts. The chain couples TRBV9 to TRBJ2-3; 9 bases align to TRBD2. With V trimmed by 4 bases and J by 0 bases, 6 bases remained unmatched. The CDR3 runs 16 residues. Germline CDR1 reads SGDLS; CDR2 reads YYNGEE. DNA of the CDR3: TGTGCCAGCAGCCCCAGGACTAGCGTTAGCACAGATACGCAGTATTTT. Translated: CASSPRTSVSTDTQYF.

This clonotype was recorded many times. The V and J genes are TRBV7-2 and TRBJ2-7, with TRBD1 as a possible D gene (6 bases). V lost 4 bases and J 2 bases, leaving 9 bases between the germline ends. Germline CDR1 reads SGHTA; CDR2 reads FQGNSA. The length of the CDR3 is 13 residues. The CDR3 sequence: CASSWDKPYEQYF. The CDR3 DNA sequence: TGTGCCAGCAGCTGGGACAAGCCCTACGAGCAGTACTTC.

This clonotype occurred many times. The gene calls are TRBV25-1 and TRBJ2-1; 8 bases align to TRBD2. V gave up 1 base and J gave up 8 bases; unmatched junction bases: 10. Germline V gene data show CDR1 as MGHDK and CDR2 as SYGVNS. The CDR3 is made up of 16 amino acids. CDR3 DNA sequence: TGTGCCAGCAGTGAATCCCATGCGGGGGGCGAAGATGAGCAGTTCTTC. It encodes CASSESHAGGEDEQFF.

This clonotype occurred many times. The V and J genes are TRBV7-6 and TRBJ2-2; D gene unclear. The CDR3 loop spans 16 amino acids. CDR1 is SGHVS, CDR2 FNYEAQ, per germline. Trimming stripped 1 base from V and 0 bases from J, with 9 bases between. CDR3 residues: CASSLDPAPNTGELFF. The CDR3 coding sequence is TGTGCCAGCAGCTTAGATCCAGCGCCGAACACCGGGGAGCTGTTTTTT.

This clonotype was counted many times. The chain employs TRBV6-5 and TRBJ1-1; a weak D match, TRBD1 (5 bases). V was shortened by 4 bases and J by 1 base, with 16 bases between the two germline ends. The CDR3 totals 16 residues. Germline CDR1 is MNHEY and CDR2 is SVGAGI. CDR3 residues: CASSSPGLGANTEAFF. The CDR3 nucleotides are TGTGCCAGCAGTTCTCCGGGCCTAGGGGCGAACACTGAAGCTTTCTTT.

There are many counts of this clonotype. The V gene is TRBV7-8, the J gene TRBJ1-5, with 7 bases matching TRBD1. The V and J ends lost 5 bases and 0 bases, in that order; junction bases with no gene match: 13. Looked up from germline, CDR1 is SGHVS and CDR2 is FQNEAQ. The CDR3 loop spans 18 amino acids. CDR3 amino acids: CASSTLWTGAYSNQPQHF. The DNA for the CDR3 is TGTGCCAGCAGCACTCTTTGGACAGGCGCTTATAGCAATCAGCCCCAGCATTTT.

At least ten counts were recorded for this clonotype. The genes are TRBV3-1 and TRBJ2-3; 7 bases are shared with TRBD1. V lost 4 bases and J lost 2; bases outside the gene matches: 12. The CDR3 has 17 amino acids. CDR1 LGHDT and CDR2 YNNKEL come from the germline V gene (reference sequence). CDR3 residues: CASSPTTTGTYTDTQYF. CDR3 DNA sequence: TGTGCCAGCAGCCCTACCACGACAGGGACCTACACAGATACGCAGTATTTT.

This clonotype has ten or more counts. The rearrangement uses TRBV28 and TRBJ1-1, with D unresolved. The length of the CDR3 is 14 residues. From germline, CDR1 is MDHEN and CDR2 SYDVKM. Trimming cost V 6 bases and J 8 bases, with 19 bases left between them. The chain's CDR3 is CASSPGSSRLEAFF. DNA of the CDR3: TGTGCCAGCAGCCCGGGGAGCTCCCGACTAGAAGCTTTCTTT.

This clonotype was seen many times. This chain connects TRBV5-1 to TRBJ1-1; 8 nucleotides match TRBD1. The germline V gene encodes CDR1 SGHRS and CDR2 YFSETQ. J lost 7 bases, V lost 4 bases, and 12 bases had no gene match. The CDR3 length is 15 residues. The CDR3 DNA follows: TGCGCCAGCAGCCGTATAGAGACAGGGGCAATTGAAGCTTTCTTT. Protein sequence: CASSRIETGAIEAFF.

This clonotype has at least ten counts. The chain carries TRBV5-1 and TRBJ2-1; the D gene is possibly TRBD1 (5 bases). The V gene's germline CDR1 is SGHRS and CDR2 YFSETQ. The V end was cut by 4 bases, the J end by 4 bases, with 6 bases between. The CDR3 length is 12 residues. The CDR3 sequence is CASSPGYNEQFF. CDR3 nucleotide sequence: TGCGCCAGCAGCCCAGGGTACAATGAGCAGTTCTTC.